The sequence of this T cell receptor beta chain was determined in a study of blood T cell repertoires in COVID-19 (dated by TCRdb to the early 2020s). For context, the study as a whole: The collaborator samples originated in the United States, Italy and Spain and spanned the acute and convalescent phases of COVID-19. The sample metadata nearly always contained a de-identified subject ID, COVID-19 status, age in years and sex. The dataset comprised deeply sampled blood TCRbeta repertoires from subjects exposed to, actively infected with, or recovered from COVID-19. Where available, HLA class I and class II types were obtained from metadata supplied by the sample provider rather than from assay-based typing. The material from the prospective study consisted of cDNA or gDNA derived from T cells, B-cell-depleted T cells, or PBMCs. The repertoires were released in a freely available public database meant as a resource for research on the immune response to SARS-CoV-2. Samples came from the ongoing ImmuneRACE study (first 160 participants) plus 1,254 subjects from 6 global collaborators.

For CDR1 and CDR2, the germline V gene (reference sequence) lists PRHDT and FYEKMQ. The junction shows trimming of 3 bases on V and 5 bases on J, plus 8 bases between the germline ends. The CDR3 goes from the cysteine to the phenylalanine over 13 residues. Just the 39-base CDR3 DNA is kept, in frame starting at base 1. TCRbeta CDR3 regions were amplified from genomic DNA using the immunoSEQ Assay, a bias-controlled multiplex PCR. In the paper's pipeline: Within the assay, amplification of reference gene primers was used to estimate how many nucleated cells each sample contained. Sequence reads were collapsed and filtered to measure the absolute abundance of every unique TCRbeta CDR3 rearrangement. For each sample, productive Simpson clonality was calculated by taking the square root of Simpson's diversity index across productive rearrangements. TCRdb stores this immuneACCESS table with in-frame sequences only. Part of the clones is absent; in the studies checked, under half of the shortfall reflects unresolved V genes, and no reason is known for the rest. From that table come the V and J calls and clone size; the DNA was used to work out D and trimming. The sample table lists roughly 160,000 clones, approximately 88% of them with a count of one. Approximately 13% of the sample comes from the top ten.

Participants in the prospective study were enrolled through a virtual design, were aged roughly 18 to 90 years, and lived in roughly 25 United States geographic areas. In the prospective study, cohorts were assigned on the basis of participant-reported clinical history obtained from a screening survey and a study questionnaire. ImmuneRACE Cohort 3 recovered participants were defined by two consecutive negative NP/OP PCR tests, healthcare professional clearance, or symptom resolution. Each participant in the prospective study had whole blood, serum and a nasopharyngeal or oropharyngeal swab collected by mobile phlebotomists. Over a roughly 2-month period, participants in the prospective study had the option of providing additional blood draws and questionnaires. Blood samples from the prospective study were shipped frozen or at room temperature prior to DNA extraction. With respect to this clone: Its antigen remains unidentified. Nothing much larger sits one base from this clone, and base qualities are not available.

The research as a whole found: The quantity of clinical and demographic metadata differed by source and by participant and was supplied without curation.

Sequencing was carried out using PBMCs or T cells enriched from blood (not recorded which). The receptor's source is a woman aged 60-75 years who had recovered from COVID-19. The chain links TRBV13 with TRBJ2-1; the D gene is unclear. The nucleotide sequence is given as TGTGCCAGCAGCTTCTCCCGTAACAATGAGCAGTTCTTC. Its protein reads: CASSFSRNNEQFF. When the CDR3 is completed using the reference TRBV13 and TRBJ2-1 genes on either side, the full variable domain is AAGVIQSPRHLIKEKRETATLKCYPIPRHDTVYWYQQGPGQDPQFLISFYEKMQSDKGSIPDRFSAQQFSDYHSELNMSSLELGDSALYFCASSFSRNNEQFFGPGTRLTVL.